This T cell receptor beta chain came from a study of T cells in Graves' hyperthyroidism and ophthalmopathy. V was shortened by 6 bases and J by 3 bases, with 15 bases between the two germline ends. The germline CDR1 and CDR2 sequences are MNHEY and SMNVEV (reference sequence). The CDR3 has 14 amino acids. RNA transcripts were the template for amplifying TCR beta CDR3 regions. The TCR CDR3 first-round RT-PCR relied on the HTBI primer set. TCRdb processed the multiplex PCR reads anew with MiXCR; each CDR3 protein has one entry. This sample has 400,000 to 550,000 distinct CDR3 sequences; over 13% occur once, and the top ten carry about a sixth. This clonotype was counted many times.

The sample was blood. The TCR was taken from a woman aged 18 to 35 with Graves' hyperthyroidism. The V and J genes are TRBV27 and TRBJ2-7; D tentatively fits TRBD1 or TRBD2 (5 bases each). The CDR3 nucleotides are TGTGCCAGCAGCACCGGGACGGGTGACTACGAGCAGTACTTC. Translating gives CASSTGTGDYEQYF.